The 19 T cell receptor beta chains below all came from one sample that was sequenced in a study of response to subunit inactivated influenza vaccine. A single record per CDR3 protein comes from TCRdb applying MiXCR to the RT-PCR reads. Of over 150,000 distinct CDR3 sequences listed, approximately 8.7% are singletons. Source: non-naive T cells sorted from PBMCs, taken on the day of vaccination. These receptors all stem from a man aged 50 to 59 who received an inactivated influenza vaccine.

This clonotype was seen a few times. The V gene is TRBV7-6, the J gene TRBJ2-5; 12 nucleotides match TRBD2. In germline, CDR1 is SGHVS, CDR2 FNYEAQ. V gave up 1 base and J gave up 4 bases; unmatched junction bases: 7. The CDR3 spans 17 residues. CDR3 DNA sequence: TGTGCCAGCAGCTTAGGGACTAGCGGGAATACGGTAGAGACCCAGTACTTC. Protein sequence: CASSLGTSGNTVETQYF. The complete variable domain, with remaining parts taken from reference TRBV7-6 and TRBJ2-5, reads GAGVSQSPRYKVTKRGQDVALRCDPISGHVSLYWYRQALGQGPEFLTYFNYEAQQDKSGLPNDRFSAERPEGSISTLTIQRTEQRDSAMYRCASSLGTSGNTVETQYFGPGTRLLVL.

The sample holds a few counts of this clonotype. V usage is TRBV10-3 and J usage is TRBJ1-5; 7 bases align to TRBD1. From germline, CDR1 is ENHRY and CDR2 SYGVKD. The CDR3 contains 13 residues. V dropped 6 bases and J dropped 5; count of bases not matched to a gene: 4. CDR3 amino acids: CAIRDREDQPQHF. The CDR3, as DNA: TGTGCCATCAGAGACAGGGAAGATCAGCCCCAGCATTTT.

Ten or more counts support this clonotype. V is TRBV5-1 and J is TRBJ1-4; D remains unclear. Germline CDR1 SGHRS, CDR2 YFSETQ. The CDR3 is 15 residues long. Trimming took off 1 base at V and 8 bases at J, with 15 bases between the two ends. The CDR3 region is CASSLSVNPGEKLFF. Written as DNA, the CDR3 is TGCGCCAGCAGCTTGTCGGTCAACCCGGGGGAAAAACTGTTTTTT.

This clonotype was observed many times. V gene TRBV29-1 combines with J gene TRBJ2-7, with D maybe TRBD2 (6 bases). The germline V gene encodes CDR1 SQVTM and CDR2 ANQGSEA. Trimming shortened V by 6 bases and J by 1 base, and 10 bases separated the two germline ends. CDR3 length: 12 amino acids. The CDR3 protein is CSVGDLSYEQYF. The CDR3 DNA is TGCAGCGTGGGGGACTTGTCCTACGAGCAGTACTTC.

The chain carries TRBV7-2 and TRBJ1-5, with D possibly matching TRBD1 (5 bases). Deletions cut 0 bases from V and 6 bases from J, with 12 bases between. Germline-derived CDR1 and CDR2 are SGHTA and FQGNSA. The CDR3 contains 15 residues. CDR3 sequence (DNA): TGTGCCAGCAGCTTAGCGGCAGGGTCTGGTCAGCCCCAGCATTTT. It specifies CASSLAAGSGQPQHF.

This clonotype has a handful of counts. The chain joins TRBV12-3 or TRBV12-4 to TRBJ2-7; TRBD2 is a possible D gene (6 bases). The CDR3 contains 18 residues. The CDR3 DNA follows: TGTACCTTCAGTTTATATGAGATATGGGGGACGGGGGCCTACGAGCAGTACTTC. This codes for CTFSLYEIWGTGAYEQYF.

The table lists this clonotype with a few counts. V and J are TRBV6-5 and TRBJ2-7; 10 positions agree with TRBD1. Germline values: CDR1 MNHEY, CDR2 SVGAGI. Trimming cost V 0 bases and J 3 bases; bases outside gene matches: 5. This CDR3 is 16 amino acids long. As DNA, the CDR3 is TGTGCCAGCAGTTACTCATCGGGACAGGGGTTCTACGAGCAGTACTTC. Amino acids: CASSYSSGQGFYEQYF.

This clonotype was counted between two and nine times. The rearrangement links TRBV28 to TRBJ1-4; perhaps TRBD1 as D (5 bases). The V end was cut by 5 bases, the J end by 10 bases, with 29 bases between. Germline lookup yields CDR1 MDHEN and CDR2 SYDVKM. The CDR3 spans 18 residues. The chain's CDR3 is CASSLGPSFRGVVGKLFF. The CDR3 coding sequence is TGTGCCAGCAGTCTGGGGCCATCGTTTAGAGGGGTTGTTGGAAAACTGTTTTTT.

The chain has TRBV5-5 and TRBJ2-5; D call uncertain. V lost 0 bases to trimming and J lost 2 bases, with 8 bases between them. The CDR3 is 14 amino acids. Germline CDR1 is SGHKS and CDR2 is YYEKEE (reference sequence). The CDR3 protein is CASSLGQRQETQYF. The CDR3 nucleotides read TGTGCCAGCAGCTTGGGACAAAGACAAGAGACCCAGTACTTC.

There are a few counts of this clonotype. This sequence joins TRBV7-3 and TRBJ1-1; TRBD1 matches 10 bases. The germline gives CDR1 SGHTA, CDR2 FQGTGA. The CDR3 extends over 15 amino acids. The CDR3 is CARERTGGTNTEAFF. The CDR3 DNA reads TGTGCGAGGGAGAGGACAGGGGGAACGAACACTGAAGCTTTCTTT.

This clonotype was counted between two and nine times. V usage is TRBV7-9 and J usage is TRBJ2-3; 8 bases fit TRBD1. This CDR3 is built from 15 residues. V lost 1 base to trimming and J lost 2 bases; unmatched junction nucleotides: 2. Looked up from germline, CDR1 is SEHNR and CDR2 is FQNEAQ (reference sequence). The CDR3 sequence: CASSLGTGLTDTQYF. CDR3 nucleotide sequence: TGTGCCAGCAGCTTAGGGACAGGGCTCACAGATACGCAGTATTTT.

This clonotype was seen a handful of times. The gene calls are TRBV5-1 and TRBJ1-2; no reliable D call. This CDR3 has 13 residues. Germline CDR1 reads SGHRS; CDR2 reads YFSETQ. V lost 4 bases, J lost 0 bases, and 7 bases lay in between. The CDR3 protein is CASSPTPNYGYTF. The DNA of the CDR3 is TGCGCCAGCAGCCCCACACCTAACTATGGCTACACCTTC.

This clonotype was observed many times. The V gene is TRBV12-3 or TRBV12-4, the J gene TRBJ2-7; unclear D gene. CDR3 size: 12 residues. Trimming took 3 bases from V and 6 from J, leaving 9 bases between them. The CDR3: CASSFVGREQYF. CDR3 in DNA: TGTGCCAGCAGTTTCGTAGGTCGCGAGCAGTACTTC.

This clonotype was counted many times. The chain recombines TRBV7-6 with TRBJ2-5; the match to TRBD2 covers 12 bases. Germline lookup yields CDR1 SGHVS and CDR2 FNYEAQ. J was trimmed by 2 bases and V by 1 base; bases with no gene match: 11. The CDR3 is 19 residues long. In DNA form, the CDR3 reads TGTGCCAGCAGCTTAGGTGTTCTAGCGGGAGGGCCAAAACAAGAGACCCAGTACTTC. Protein: CASSLGVLAGGPKQETQYF.

Details on this clonotype: This could be a read error, since a much larger clone is one nucleotide away. V is TRBV12-3 or TRBV12-4 and J is TRBJ2-7, with D perhaps matching TRBD2 (7 bases). There are 14 residues in the CDR3. DNA for the CDR3: TGTCCCAGCAGTTTTAGGGGGGGATCGGCCGAGCAGTACTTC. Translation: CPSSFRGGSAEQYF.

The chain couples TRBV30 to TRBJ2-1; D might be TRBD1 (7 bases). The CDR3 covers 14 residues. Trimming took off 3 bases at V and 10 bases at J, with 19 bases between the two ends. Germline V gene data show CDR1 as GTSNPN and CDR2 as SVGIG (reference sequence). The CDR3 coding sequence is TGTGCCTGGAGCAGGGGGGCGGCCTCCGGAGAGCAGTTCTTC. Protein product: CAWSRGAASGEQFF.

This clonotype was counted ten times or more. The chain carries TRBV3-1 and TRBJ1-5; D ambiguous. Trimming stripped 4 bases from V and 6 bases from J, with 10 bases between. CDR1 and CDR2 (germline): LGHDT, YNNKEL (reference sequence). CDR3 length: 13 amino acids. This chain's CDR3 is CASSRSRTQPQHF. In nucleotides, the CDR3 is TGTGCCAGCAGCCGGTCCAGGACTCAGCCCCAGCATTTT. The entire variable domain, with the rest obtained from reference TRBV3-1 and TRBJ1-5, is as follows: DTAVSQTPKYLVTQMGNDKSIKCEQNLGHDTMYWYKQDSKKFLKIMFSYNNKELIINETVPNRFSPKSPDKAHLNLHINSLELGDSAVYFCASSRSRTQPQHFGDGTRLSIL.

The J gene is TRBJ2-2, the V gene TRBV10-3; TRBD2 agrees at 10 bases. The CDR3 has 16 residues. Germline CDR1 ENHRY, CDR2 SYGVKD. V was pared by 7 bases and J by 5 bases, with 10 bases of the junction left unmatched. The chain's CDR3 is CAINKWLAGDTGELFF. CDR3 sequence (DNA): TGTGCCATCAACAAATGGCTAGCGGGAGATACCGGGGAGCTGTTTTTT.

This chain uses TRBV9 with TRBJ2-1; D is possibly TRBD1 or TRBD2 (5 bases each). From germline, CDR1 is SGDLS and CDR2 YYNGEE. Trimming left V 4 bases short and J 6 bases short, with 17 bases between. This CDR3 has 15 amino acids. CDR3 bases: TGTGCCAGCAGCAGAGCCGGGACGTCTGTCAATGAGCAGTTCTTC. Its protein product is CASSRAGTSVNEQFF.